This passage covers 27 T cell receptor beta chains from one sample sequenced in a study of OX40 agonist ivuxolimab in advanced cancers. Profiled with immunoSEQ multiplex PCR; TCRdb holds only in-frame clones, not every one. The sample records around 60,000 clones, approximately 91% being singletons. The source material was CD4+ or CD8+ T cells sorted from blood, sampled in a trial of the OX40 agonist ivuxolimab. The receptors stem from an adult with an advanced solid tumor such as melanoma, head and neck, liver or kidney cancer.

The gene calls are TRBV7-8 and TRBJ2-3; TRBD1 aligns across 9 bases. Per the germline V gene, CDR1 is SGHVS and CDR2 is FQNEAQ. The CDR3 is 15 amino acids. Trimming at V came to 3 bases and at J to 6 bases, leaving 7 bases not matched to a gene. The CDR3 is CASSLGTGLWDTQYF. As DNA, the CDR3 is TGTGCCAGCAGCTTGGGGACAGGGTTATGGGATACGCAGTATTTT.

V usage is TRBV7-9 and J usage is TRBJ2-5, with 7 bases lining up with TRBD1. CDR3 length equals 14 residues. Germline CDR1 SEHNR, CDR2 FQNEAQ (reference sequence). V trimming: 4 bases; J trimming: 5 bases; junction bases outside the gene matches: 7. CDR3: CASSSTTGEETQYF. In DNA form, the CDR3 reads TGTGCCAGCAGCTCCACTACAGGGGAGGAGACCCAGTACTTC. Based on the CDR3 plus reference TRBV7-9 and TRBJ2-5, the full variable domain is DTGVSQNPRHKITKRGQNVTFRCDPISEHNRLYWYRQTLGQGPEFLTYFQNEAQLEKSRLLSDRFSAERPKGSFSTLEIQRTEQGDSAMYLCASSSTTGEETQYFGPGTRLLVL.

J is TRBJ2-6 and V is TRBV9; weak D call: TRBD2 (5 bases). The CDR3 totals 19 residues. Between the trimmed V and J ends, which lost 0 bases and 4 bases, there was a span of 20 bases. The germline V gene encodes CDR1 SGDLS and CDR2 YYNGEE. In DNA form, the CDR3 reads TGTGCCAGCAGCGTAGATCATGCCCCTTCGGGGTTGGGGGCCAACGTCCTGACTTTC. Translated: CASSVDHAPSGLGANVLTF.

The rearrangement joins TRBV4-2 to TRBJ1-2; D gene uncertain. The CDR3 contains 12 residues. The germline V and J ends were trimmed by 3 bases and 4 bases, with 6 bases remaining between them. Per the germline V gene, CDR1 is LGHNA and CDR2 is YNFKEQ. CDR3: CASSHWIYGYTF. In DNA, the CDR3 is TGTGCCAGCAGCCACTGGATCTATGGCTACACCTTC.

CDR3 protein: CASSLGLTDQPQHF. CDR3 DNA: TGTGCCAGCAGCTTAGGCCTAACGGATCAGCCCCAGCATTTT. V gene TRBV13 combines with J gene TRBJ1-5; D remains ambiguous. Germline CDR1 is PRHDT and CDR2 is FYEKMQ (reference sequence). CDR3 size: 14 residues. V lost 0 bases, J lost 5 bases, and 8 bases lay in between.

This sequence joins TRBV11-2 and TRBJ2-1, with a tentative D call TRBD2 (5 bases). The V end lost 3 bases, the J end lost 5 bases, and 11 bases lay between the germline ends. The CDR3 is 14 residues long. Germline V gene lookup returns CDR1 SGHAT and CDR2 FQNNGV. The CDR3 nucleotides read TGTGCCAGCAGCTTGTGGGAGTCAGACAATGAGCAGTTCTTC. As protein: CASSLWESDNEQFF. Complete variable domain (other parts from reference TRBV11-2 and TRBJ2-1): EAGVAQSPRYKIIEKRQSVAFWCNPISGHATLYWYQQILGQGPKLLIQFQNNGVVDDSQLPKDRFSAERLKGVDSTLKIQPAKLEDSAVYLCASSLWESDNEQFFGPGTRLTVL.

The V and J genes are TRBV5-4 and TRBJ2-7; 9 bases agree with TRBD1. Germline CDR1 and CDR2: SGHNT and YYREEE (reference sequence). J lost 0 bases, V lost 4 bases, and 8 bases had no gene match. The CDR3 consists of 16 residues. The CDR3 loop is CASSIGTGHLSYEQYF. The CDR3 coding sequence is TGTGCCAGCAGCATCGGGACAGGGCACCTCTCCTACGAGCAGTACTTC.

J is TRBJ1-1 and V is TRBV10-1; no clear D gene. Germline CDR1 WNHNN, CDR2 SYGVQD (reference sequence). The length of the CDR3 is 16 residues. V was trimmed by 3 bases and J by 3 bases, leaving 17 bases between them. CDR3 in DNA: TGCGCCAGCAGTGAAACGGGCGGGTTTGGGGACACTGAAGCTTTCTTT. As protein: CASSETGGFGDTEAFF.

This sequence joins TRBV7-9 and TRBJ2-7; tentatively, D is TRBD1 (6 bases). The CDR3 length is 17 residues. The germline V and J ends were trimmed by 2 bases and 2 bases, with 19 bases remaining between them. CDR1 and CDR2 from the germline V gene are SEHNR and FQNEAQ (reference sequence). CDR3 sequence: CASSLPIQGVPTYEQYF. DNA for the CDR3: TGTGCCAGCAGCTTACCGATACAGGGAGTTCCGACCTACGAGCAGTACTTC.

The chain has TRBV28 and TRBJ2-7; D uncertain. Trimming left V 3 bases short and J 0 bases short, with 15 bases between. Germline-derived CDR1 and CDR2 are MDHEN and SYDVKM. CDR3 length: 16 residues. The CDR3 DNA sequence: TGTGCCAGCAGTTTCTTTGTGACGGCGAGCTCCTACGAGCAGTACTTC. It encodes CASSFFVTASSYEQYF.

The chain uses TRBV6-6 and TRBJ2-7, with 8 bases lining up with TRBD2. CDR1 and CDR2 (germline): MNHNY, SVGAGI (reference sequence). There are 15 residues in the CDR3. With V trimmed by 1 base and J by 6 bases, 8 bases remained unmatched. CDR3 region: CASSYFQGLGAEQYF. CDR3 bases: TGTGCCAGCAGTTACTTCCAGGGACTAGGGGCCGAGCAGTACTTC.

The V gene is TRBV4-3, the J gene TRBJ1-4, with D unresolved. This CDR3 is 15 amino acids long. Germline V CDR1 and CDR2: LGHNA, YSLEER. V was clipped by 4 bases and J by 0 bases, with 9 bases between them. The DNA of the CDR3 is TGCGCCAGCAGCCTTGGACTCGCAACTAATGAAAAACTGTTTTTT. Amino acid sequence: CASSLGLATNEKLFF.

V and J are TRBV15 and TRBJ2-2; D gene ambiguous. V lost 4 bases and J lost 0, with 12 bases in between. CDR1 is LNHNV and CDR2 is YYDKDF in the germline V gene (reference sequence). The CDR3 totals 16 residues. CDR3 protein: CATSKRKGSNTGELFF. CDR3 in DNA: TGTGCCACCAGCAAACGGAAGGGATCGAACACCGGGGAGCTGTTTTTT. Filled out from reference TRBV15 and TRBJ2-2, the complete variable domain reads DAMVIQNPRYQVTQFGKPVTLSCSQTLNHNVMYWYQQKSSQAPKLLFHYYDKDFNNEADTPDNFQSRRPNTSFCFLDIRSPGLGDTAMYLCATSKRKGSNTGELFFGEGSRLTVL.

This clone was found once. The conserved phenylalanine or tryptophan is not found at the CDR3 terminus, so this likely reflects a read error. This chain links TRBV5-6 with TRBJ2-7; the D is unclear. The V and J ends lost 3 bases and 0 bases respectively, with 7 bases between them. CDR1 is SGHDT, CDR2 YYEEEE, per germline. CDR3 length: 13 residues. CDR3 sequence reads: CASSSGFSYEQYL. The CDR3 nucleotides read TGTGCCAGCAGCTCAGGTTTCTCCTACGAGCAGTACCTC.

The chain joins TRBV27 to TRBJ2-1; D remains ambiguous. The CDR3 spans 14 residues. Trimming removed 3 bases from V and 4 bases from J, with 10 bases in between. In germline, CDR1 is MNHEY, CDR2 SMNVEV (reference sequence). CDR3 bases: TGTGCCAGCAGTTTTCGCCAGGCGTACAATGAGCAGTTCTTC. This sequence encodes CASSFRQAYNEQFF.

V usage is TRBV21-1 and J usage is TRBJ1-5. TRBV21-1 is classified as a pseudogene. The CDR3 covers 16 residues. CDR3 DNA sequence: TGTGCCAGCAGTATACGCGGGGGTAAAGGCAATCAGCCCCAGCATTTT. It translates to CASSIRGGKGNQPQHF.

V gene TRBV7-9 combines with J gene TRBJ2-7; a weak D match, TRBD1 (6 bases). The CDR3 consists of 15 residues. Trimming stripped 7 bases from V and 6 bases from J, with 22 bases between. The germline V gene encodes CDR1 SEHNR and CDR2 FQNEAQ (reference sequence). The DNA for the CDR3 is TGTGCCAGCACCGATCCCACAGGGAAGATCGGCGAGCAGTACTTC. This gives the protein CASTDPTGKIGEQYF.

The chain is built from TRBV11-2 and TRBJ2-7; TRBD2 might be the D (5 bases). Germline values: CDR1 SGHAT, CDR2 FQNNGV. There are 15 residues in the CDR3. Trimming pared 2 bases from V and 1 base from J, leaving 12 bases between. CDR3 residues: CASSLYAGESYEQYF. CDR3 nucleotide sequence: TGTGCCAGCAGCTTATATGCGGGTGAGTCCTACGAGCAGTACTTC.

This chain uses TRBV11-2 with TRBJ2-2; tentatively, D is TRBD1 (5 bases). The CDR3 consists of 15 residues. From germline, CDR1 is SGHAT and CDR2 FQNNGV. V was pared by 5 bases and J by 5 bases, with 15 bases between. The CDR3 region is CASSPSAGITGELFF. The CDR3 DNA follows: TGTGCCAGCAGCCCGTCGGCAGGGATAACCGGGGAGCTGTTTTTT.

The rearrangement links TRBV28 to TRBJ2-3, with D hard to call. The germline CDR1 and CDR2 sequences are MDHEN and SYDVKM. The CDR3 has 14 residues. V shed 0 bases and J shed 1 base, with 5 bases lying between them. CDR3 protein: CASSLWDGTDTQYF. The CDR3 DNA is TGTGCCAGCAGTTTATGGGACGGCACAGATACGCAGTATTTT.

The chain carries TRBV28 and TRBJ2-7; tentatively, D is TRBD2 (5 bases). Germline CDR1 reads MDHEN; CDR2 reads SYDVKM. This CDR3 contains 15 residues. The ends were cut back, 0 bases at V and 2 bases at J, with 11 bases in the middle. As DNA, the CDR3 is TGTGCCAGCAGTTTATGGGGCGGGTTAACCTACGAGCAGTACTTC. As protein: CASSLWGGLTYEQYF.

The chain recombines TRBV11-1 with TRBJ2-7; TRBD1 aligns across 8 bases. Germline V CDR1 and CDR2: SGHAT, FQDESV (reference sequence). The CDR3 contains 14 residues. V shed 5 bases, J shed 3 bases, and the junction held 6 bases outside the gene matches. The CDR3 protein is CASSPGTGNYEQYF. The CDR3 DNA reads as TGTGCCAGCAGCCCCGGGACAGGCAACTACGAGCAGTACTTC.

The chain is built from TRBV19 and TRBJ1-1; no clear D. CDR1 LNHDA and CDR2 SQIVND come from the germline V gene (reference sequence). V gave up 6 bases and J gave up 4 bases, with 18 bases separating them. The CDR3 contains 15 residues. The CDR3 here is CASRTWELDGTEAFF. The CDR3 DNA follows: TGTGCCAGTAGAACTTGGGAGTTGGATGGCACTGAAGCTTTCTTT.

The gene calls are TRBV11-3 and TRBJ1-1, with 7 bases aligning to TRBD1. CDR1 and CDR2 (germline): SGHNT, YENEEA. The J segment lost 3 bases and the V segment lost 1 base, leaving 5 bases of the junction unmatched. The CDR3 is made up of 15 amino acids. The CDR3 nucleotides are TGTGCCAGCAGCTTAGTATCAGGGGGTTACACTGAAGCTTTCTTT. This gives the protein CASSLVSGGYTEAFF.

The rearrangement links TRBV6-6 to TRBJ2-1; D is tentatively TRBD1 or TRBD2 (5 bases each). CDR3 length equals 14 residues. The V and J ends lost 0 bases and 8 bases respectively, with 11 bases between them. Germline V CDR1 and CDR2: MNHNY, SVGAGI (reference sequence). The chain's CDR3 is CASSYSKRGDEQFF. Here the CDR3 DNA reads TGTGCCAGCAGTTACTCGAAGAGGGGAGATGAGCAGTTCTTC.

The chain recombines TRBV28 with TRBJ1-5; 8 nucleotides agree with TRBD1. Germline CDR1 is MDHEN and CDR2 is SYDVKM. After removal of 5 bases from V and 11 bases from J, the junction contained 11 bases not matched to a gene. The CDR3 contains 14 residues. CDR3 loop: CASSQNRDRRTQHF. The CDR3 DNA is TGTGCCAGCAGTCAAAACCGGGACAGGAGGACCCAGCATTTT.

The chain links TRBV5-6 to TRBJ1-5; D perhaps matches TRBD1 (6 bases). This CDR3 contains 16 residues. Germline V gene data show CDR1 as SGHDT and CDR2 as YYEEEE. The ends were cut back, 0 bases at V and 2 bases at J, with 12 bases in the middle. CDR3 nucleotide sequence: TGTGCCAGCAGCTTGGGCGGGGGCGCGGGCAATCAGCCCCAGCATTTT. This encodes CASSLGGGAGNQPQHF.